Presented here are 28 T cell receptor beta chains from one specimen sequenced in a study of PD-L1 blockade in urothelial cancer (dated by TCRdb to about 2017). Library preparation used the immunoSEQ multiplex PCR assay. Imported from immuneACCESS, the table was reduced by TCRdb to in-frame sequences with V and J called. These copies leave out some clones; in studies compared against another copy, an unresolved V gene accounts for under half, and the cause of the remainder is not known. This sample lists around 50,000 clones; roughly 84% were detected once. Under 2.5% of the sample belongs to the ten largest clones. According to the study, the label for this sample's time point signals: peripheral blood 6 weeks after treatment start. The specimen comprised PBMCs, sampled around atezolizumab (anti-PD-L1) treatment. These receptors all stem from a man aged 45-65 years with urothelial cancer.

The chain recombines TRBV27 with TRBJ2-3; no clear D. CDR3 length: 12 amino acids. Germline V CDR1 and CDR2: MNHEY, SMNVEV (reference sequence). Deletions cut 3 bases from V and 4 bases from J, with 5 bases between. CDR3 region: CASSFIADTQYF. In DNA form, the CDR3 reads TGTGCCAGCAGTTTTATCGCAGATACGCAGTATTTT.

V and J are TRBV14 and TRBJ2-5, with 7 bases lining up with TRBD2. The V segment lost 0 bases and the J segment 4 bases; nucleotides outside the gene matches: 8. Germline V gene sequence: CDR1 SGHDN, CDR2 FVKESK. The CDR3 is 16 amino acids. This chain's CDR3 is CASSQEVRERGETQYF. CDR3 nucleotide sequence: TGTGCCAGCAGCCAAGAGGTGCGGGAGAGAGGAGAGACCCAGTACTTC. The whole variable domain, filled in from reference TRBV14 and TRBJ2-5, reads EAGVTQFPSHSVIEKGQTVTLRCDPISGHDNLYWYRRVMGKEIKFLLHFVKESKQDESGMPNNRFLAERTGGTYSTLKVQPAELEDSGVYFCASSQEVRERGETQYFGPGTRLLVL.

This chain joins TRBV5-6 and TRBJ2-3, with 11 bases identical to TRBD2. Germline lookup yields CDR1 SGHDT and CDR2 YYEEEE. Trimming took 5 bases from V and 9 from J; bases not matched to a gene: 14. The CDR3 runs 16 residues. The CDR3 DNA reads as TGTGCCAGCAGGGCCGTGCTAGCGGGAGGTGAGGCGACGCAGTATTTT. Translation gives CASRAVLAGGEATQYF.

V is TRBV7-9 and J is TRBJ1-2; unclear D gene. This CDR3 is 11 amino acids long. Germline V CDR1 and CDR2: SEHNR, FQNEAQ (reference sequence). V was clipped by 5 bases and J by 8 bases, with 9 bases between them. The CDR3 is CASSLQQGYTF. CDR3 coding DNA: TGTGCCAGCAGCCTACAACAGGGCTACACCTTC.

V usage is TRBV10-3 and J usage is TRBJ1-2, with TRBD1 matching over 9 bases. CDR1 and CDR2 from the germline V gene are ENHRY and SYGVKD. The CDR3 sequence is 16 residues long. J was trimmed by 4 bases and V by 3 bases; bases with no gene match: 9. The CDR3 bases are TGTGCCATCAGTGACCGGGGACAGGGCAATTTCTATGGCTACACCTTC. Translation gives CAISDRGQGNFYGYTF.

The rearrangement joins TRBV5-5 to TRBJ2-3; D possibly corresponds to TRBD2 (6 bases). Germline lookup yields CDR1 SGHKS and CDR2 YYEKEE (reference sequence). The CDR3 spans 17 residues. Trimming shortened V by 0 bases and J by 1 base, and 15 bases separated the two germline ends. The CDR3 reads CASSLAGREWGTDTQYF. CDR3 nucleotide sequence: TGTGCCAGCAGCTTGGCCGGACGGGAGTGGGGCACAGATACGCAGTATTTT.

This clone has more than one count but fewer than ten. This sequence joins TRBV25-1 and TRBJ1-2; D may be TRBD1 (6 bases). V was cut by 3 bases and J by 8 bases, with 16 bases left in between. The CDR3 runs 14 residues. Germline V gene lookup returns CDR1 MGHDK and CDR2 SYGVNS. CDR3 amino acids: CASSENRDGEGYTF. In DNA form, the CDR3 reads TGTGCCAGCAGTGAGAACAGGGACGGCGAAGGCTACACCTTC.

This chain connects TRBV30 to TRBJ1-5, with 9 bases lining up with TRBD1. CDR1 and CDR2 from the germline V gene are GTSNPN and SVGIG (reference sequence). This CDR3 is 16 amino acids long. Trimming removed 5 bases from V and 0 bases from J; junction bases left unmatched: 8. For the CDR3, the DNA is TGTGCCTGGGAATCACAGGGGGCCTTTAGCAATCAGCCCCAGCATTTT. Translating it yields CAWESQGAFSNQPQHF.

The V and J genes are TRBV5-8 and TRBJ1-3, with TRBD1 identical over 7 bases. V was clipped by 3 bases and J by 4 bases; unmatched bases: 7. CDR3 length: 15 residues. Germline V lookup: CDR1 SGHTS, CDR2 YDEGEE. CDR3 bases: TGTGCCAGCAGCTCCGAGACAGGGCACGGAAACACCATATATTTT. Translating it yields CASSSETGHGNTIYF.

The rearrangement links TRBV7-2 to TRBJ1-5; D unresolved. V lost 5 bases and J 3 bases, leaving 11 bases between the germline ends. Germline lookup yields CDR1 SGHTA and CDR2 FQGNSA. The CDR3 contains 14 residues. CDR3 DNA sequence: TGTGCCAGCAGCCAGGACGGGAACAATCAGCCCCAGCATTTT. It yields the protein CASSQDGNNQPQHF.

The chain recombines TRBV30 with TRBJ1-2; 7 positions match TRBD1. With V trimmed by 4 bases and J by 8 bases, 13 bases remained unmatched. Germline assignment: CDR1 GTSNPN and CDR2 SVGIG (reference sequence). The CDR3 runs to 14 residues. This CDR3 reads CAWISNDREFGYTF. The CDR3 region has the DNA TGTGCCTGGATATCCAACGACAGGGAGTTCGGCTACACCTTC.

Comment on this clone: An end of the junction does not agree with germline; a read error may underlie this. This rearrangement joins TRBV7-3 to TRBJ1-6; TRBD1 agrees at 7 bases. This CDR3 has 14 residues. Per germline, CDR1 SGHTA and CDR2 FQGTGA. The CDR3 loop is CASSLAAGGSPLYF. CDR3 nucleotides: TGTGCCAGCAGCTTAGCGGCAGGGGGTTCACCCCTCTACTTT. Full variable domain (rest looked up from reference TRBV7-3 and TRBJ1-6): GAGVSQTPSNKVTEKGKYVELRCDPISGHTALYWYRQSLGQGPEFLIYFQGTGAADDSGLPNDRFFAVRPEGSVSTLKIQRTERGDSAVYLCASSLAAGGSPLYFGNGTRLTVT.

A few counts support this clone. The V call is TRBV7-2, the J call TRBJ1-5; 7 bases match TRBD1. CDR3 length equals 15 residues. J lost 4 bases, V lost 0 bases, and 3 bases had no gene match. Germline loops: CDR1 SGHTA, CDR2 FQGNSA. DNA of the CDR3: TGTGCCAGCAGCTTAGCAAGGGGGCCAAATCAGCCCCAGCATTTT. This translates into CASSLARGPNQPQHF.

This chain connects TRBV19 to TRBJ2-4, with a weak D call TRBD1 (6 bases). The CDR3 totals 17 residues. Germline lookup yields CDR1 LNHDA and CDR2 SQIVND (reference sequence). V shed 4 bases and J shed 4 bases, with 20 bases lying between them. In nucleotides, the CDR3 is TGTGCCAGTAGTACAGACCCGACCGGGACACCAAAAAACATTCAGTACTTC. This translates into CASSTDPTGTPKNIQYF. The variable domain in full, completed from reference TRBV19 and TRBJ2-4, reads DGGITQSPKYLFRKEGQNVTLSCEQNLNHDAMYWYRQDPGQGLRLIYYSQIVNDFQKGDIAEGYSVSREKKESFPLTVTSAQKNPTAFYLCASSTDPTGTPKNIQYFGAGTRLSVL.

The V gene is TRBV6-1, the J gene TRBJ1-1; 9 nucleotides match TRBD1. The CDR3 has 15 residues. Germline CDR1 is MNHNS and CDR2 is SASEGT. J gave up 5 bases and V 4 bases, and 8 bases lay outside the gene matches. The CDR3 is CASSATGGAATEAFF. For the CDR3, the DNA is TGTGCCAGCAGTGCTACAGGGGGCGCGGCAACTGAAGCTTTCTTT.

The rearrangement uses TRBV7-8 and TRBJ1-2; no reliable D call. The CDR3 extends over 14 amino acids. In germline, CDR1 is SGHVS, CDR2 FQNEAQ. The V end lost 5 bases, the J end lost 4 bases, and 14 bases lay between the germline ends. Here the CDR3 reads CASSQGLNLYGYTF. In DNA, the CDR3 is TGTGCCAGCAGCCAAGGACTGAACCTCTATGGCTACACCTTC.

The genes are TRBV2 and TRBJ2-5, with D perhaps matching TRBD1 (5 bases). Germline V CDR1 and CDR2: SNHLY, FYNNEI. Trimming shortened V by 8 bases and J by 4 bases, and 8 bases separated the two germline ends. The CDR3 is 11 amino acids. The CDR3 DNA reads as TGTGCCAGCTCAGGGATAGAGACCCAGTACTTC. Its protein is CASSGIETQYF.

The J gene is TRBJ2-3, the V gene TRBV9, with D perhaps matching TRBD1 (6 bases). This CDR3 contains 15 residues. Per germline, CDR1 SGDLS and CDR2 YYNGEE. Trimming took off 3 bases at V and 2 bases at J, with 13 bases between the two ends. The CDR3 sequence: CASSAFGQNTDTQYF. The CDR3 region has the DNA TGTGCCAGCAGCGCCTTTGGACAGAACACAGATACGCAGTATTTT.

The chain carries TRBV28 and TRBJ2-3; D is perhaps TRBD2 (5 bases). The germline gives CDR1 MDHEN, CDR2 SYDVKM. This CDR3 has 15 amino acids. Trimming pared 2 bases from V and 2 bases from J, leaving 11 bases between. The CDR3 spells CASSLGGRLTDTQYF. In DNA form, the CDR3 reads TGTGCCAGCAGTTTAGGCGGGCGCCTCACAGATACGCAGTATTTT.

The J gene is TRBJ2-5, the V gene TRBV5-6, with 10 bases that match TRBD2. This CDR3 is 16 amino acids long. CDR1 and CDR2 from the germline V gene are SGHDT and YYEEEE. V trimming: 0 bases; J trimming: 4 bases; junction bases outside the gene matches: 6. The CDR3 DNA follows: TGTGCCAGCAGCTTGGAAGCGGGGGGGCAGGGAGAGACCCAGTACTTC. Its translation is CASSLEAGGQGETQYF.

V gene TRBV27 combines with J gene TRBJ2-7; 10 bases fit TRBD2. The CDR3 sequence is 15 residues long. Germline CDR1 MNHEY, CDR2 SMNVEV (reference sequence). V lost 4 bases to trimming and J lost 0 bases; unmatched junction nucleotides: 3. CDR3 sequence reads: CASSWTSGYSYEQYF. The CDR3 DNA reads as TGTGCCAGCAGTTGGACTAGCGGATACTCCTACGAGCAGTACTTC.

The J gene is TRBJ1-1, the V gene TRBV5-1, with 7 bases aligning to TRBD1. Germline trimming cut 4 bases from V and 7 bases from J; bases unmatched to any gene: 1. The CDR3 contains 11 residues. CDR1 and CDR2 (germline): SGHRS, YFSETQ. Here the CDR3 DNA reads TGCGCCAGCAGCGGGGACAGTGAAGCTTTCTTT. Its protein is CASSGDSEAFF.

This clone was recorded once. This chain uses TRBV2 with TRBJ1-5; a possible D gene is TRBD1 (6 bases). The V end was cut by 5 bases, the J end by 2 bases, with 13 bases between. Per germline, CDR1 SNHLY and CDR2 FYNNEI. The CDR3 loop spans 15 amino acids. CDR3 residues: CASSTQGTGNQPQHF. Written as DNA, the CDR3 is TGTGCCAGCAGTACTCAGGGGACCGGCAATCAGCCCCAGCATTTT.

This sequence joins TRBV6-5 and TRBJ2-2; D is unclear. There are 16 residues in the CDR3. V was trimmed by 2 bases and J by 3 bases, leaving 13 bases between them. Germline CDR1 and CDR2: MNHEY and SVGAGI. The CDR3 sequence is CASSYPDNVHTGELFF. The CDR3 nucleotides read TGTGCCAGCAGTTACCCCGACAACGTGCACACCGGGGAGCTGTTTTTT.

The chain carries TRBV30 and TRBJ2-3; 7 positions agree with TRBD2. Germline lookup yields CDR1 GTSNPN and CDR2 SVGIG (reference sequence). The CDR3 spans 14 residues. With V trimmed by 4 bases and J by 2 bases, 6 bases remained unmatched. The CDR3 is CAWNSGTYTDTQYF. DNA for the CDR3: TGTGCCTGGAACAGCGGGACTTACACAGATACGCAGTATTTT.

A few counts support this clone. The DNA for the CDR3 is TGTGCCTGGAGTGGAGACAGGGGGCAGGGTCAGCCCCAGCATTTT. Translating it yields CAWSGDRGQGQPQHF. The rearrangement uses TRBV30 and TRBJ1-5; TRBD1 matches at 10 bases. Unmatched junction bases numbered 6, after V lost 1 base and J lost 6 bases. Germline values: CDR1 GTSNPN, CDR2 SVGIG (reference sequence). The CDR3 is 15 residues long.

This clone was counted once. The rearrangement links TRBV7-9 to TRBJ1-2; TRBD1 matches at 9 bases. Germline loops: CDR1 SEHNR, CDR2 FQNEAQ (reference sequence). J lost 4 bases, V lost 1 base, and 4 bases had no gene match. The CDR3 runs to 15 residues. Here the CDR3 reads CASSLDRGRAYGYTF. The CDR3 bases are TGTGCCAGCAGCTTAGACAGGGGGCGCGCCTATGGCTACACCTTC. Full variable domain (rest looked up from reference TRBV7-9 and TRBJ1-2): DTGVSQNPRHKITKRGQNVTFRCDPISEHNRLYWYRQTLGQGPEFLTYFQNEAQLEKSRLLSDRFSAERPKGSFSTLEIQRTEQGDSAMYLCASSLDRGRAYGYTFGSGTRLTVV.

DNA for the CDR3: TGTGCCAGCAGATCTTACAGGGTTGGAAACACCATATATTTT. Translating gives CASRSYRVGNTIYF. The chain couples TRBV6-5 to TRBJ1-3; a possible D gene is TRBD1 (6 bases). CDR3 length: 14 amino acids. Germline lookup yields CDR1 MNHEY and CDR2 SVGAGI. The ends were cut back, 6 bases at V and 3 bases at J, with 12 bases in the middle.